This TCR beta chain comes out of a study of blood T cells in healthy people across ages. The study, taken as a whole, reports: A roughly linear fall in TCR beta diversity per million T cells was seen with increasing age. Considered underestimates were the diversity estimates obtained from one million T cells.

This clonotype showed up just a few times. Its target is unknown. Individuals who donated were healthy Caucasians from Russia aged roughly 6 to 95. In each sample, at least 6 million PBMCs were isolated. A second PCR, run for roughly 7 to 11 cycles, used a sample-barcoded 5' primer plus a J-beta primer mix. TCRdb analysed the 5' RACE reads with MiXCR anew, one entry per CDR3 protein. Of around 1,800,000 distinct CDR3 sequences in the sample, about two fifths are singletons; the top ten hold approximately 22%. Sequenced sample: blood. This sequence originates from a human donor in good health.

The CDR3: CASSSATEQYF. CDR3 nucleotides: TGTGCCAGCAGCTCCGCCACCGAGCAGTACTTC. The chain couples TRBV5-6 to TRBJ2-5; D not resolved. The better agreement between TRBJ2-7 and the DNA end casts doubt on the J call. CDR3 length: 11 residues. Germline-derived CDR1 and CDR2 are SGHDT and YYEEEE.